Following are 17 T cell receptor beta chains from one sample sequenced in a study of T cell responses to AZD1222 COVID-19 vaccine. The data were produced by immunoSEQ multiplex PCR, yet TCRdb's version contains in-frame clones alone and is incomplete. The sample holds fewer than 110,000 clones; 92% are singletons and the top ten take roughly 9%. The sample was peripheral blood, taken 28 days after the second AZD1222 dose. The source is an adult who received the AZD1222 COVID-19 vaccine.

This clone has just one count. The CDR3 region has the DNA TGTGCCAGCAGCCACGATAGGGGTAATTCACCCCTCCACTTT. Its translation: CASSHDRGNSPLHF. The chain links TRBV7-9 to TRBJ1-6, with a possible D match to TRBD1 (5 bases). The CDR3 extends over 14 amino acids. V lost 5 bases to trimming and J lost 6 bases, with 11 bases between them. Germline CDR1 reads SEHNR; CDR2 reads FQNEAQ (reference sequence).

This chain links TRBV7-9 with TRBJ2-7; D perhaps matches TRBD1 (6 bases). The CDR3 is 13 amino acids. Trimming removed 4 bases from V and 1 base from J, with 8 bases in between. CDR1 is SEHNR, CDR2 FQNEAQ, per germline (reference sequence). Here the CDR3 DNA reads TGTGCCAGCAGCTCTGGACAGTCCTACGAGCAGTACTTC. Translation: CASSSGQSYEQYF.

DNA of the CDR3: TGTGCCAGCTCACCATTACCAACGACGGGTCCGACGAATGAGCAGTTCTTC. Translating it yields CASSPLPTTGPTNEQFF. This chain links TRBV18 with TRBJ2-1; unclear D gene. V lost 2 bases and J lost 7, with 21 bases in between. Germline values: CDR1 KGHSH, CDR2 LQKENI. This CDR3 has 17 amino acids.

This chain connects TRBV12-5 to TRBJ1-3, with unresolved D. V was trimmed by 5 bases and J by 0 bases, leaving 8 bases between them. The germline CDR1 and CDR2 sequences are LGHNT and FRNRAP. The CDR3 covers 14 residues. CDR3 DNA sequence: TGTGCTAGTGGTCGAGAAGACTCTGGAAACACCATATATTTT. Translation: CASGREDSGNTIYF.

The rearrangement uses TRBV11-3 and TRBJ1-1; D gene ambiguous. This CDR3 comprises 13 residues. Germline CDR1 is SGHNT and CDR2 is YENEEA. V lost 5 bases and J lost 4, with 11 bases in between. CDR3 DNA: TGTGCCAGCAGCGGACTAGGAGGCACTGAAGCTTTCTTT. It translates to CASSGLGGTEAFF.

The table lists this clone with a few counts. This rearrangement joins TRBV2 to TRBJ1-4; D not resolved. This CDR3 is 14 amino acids long. Trimming took 6 bases from V and 0 from J, leaving 8 bases between them. Looked up from germline, CDR1 is SNHLY and CDR2 is FYNNEI. The CDR3 sequence is CASRLQATNEKLFF. DNA of the CDR3: TGTGCCAGCAGGCTACAAGCAACTAATGAAAAACTGTTTTTT.

This clone was seen a handful of times. The rearrangement joins TRBV7-8 to TRBJ1-6, with 7 bases aligning to TRBD1. Germline CDR1 SGHVS, CDR2 FQNEAQ. The J segment lost 7 bases and the V segment lost 5 bases, leaving 5 bases of the junction unmatched. The CDR3 length is 14 residues. CDR3 sequence reads: CASSPQGGNSPLHF. In DNA, the CDR3 is TGTGCCAGCAGCCCCCAGGGGGGAAATTCACCCCTCCACTTT. The variable domain in full, completed from reference TRBV7-8 and TRBJ1-6, reads GAGVSQSPRYKVAKRGQDVALRCDPISGHVSLFWYQQALGQGPEFLTYFQNEAQLDKSGLPSDRFFAERPEGSVSTLKIQRTQQEDSAVYLCASSPQGGNSPLHFGNGTRLTVT.

The chain recombines TRBV5-5 with TRBJ1-5, with 7 nucleotides matching TRBD1. The length of the CDR3 is 15 residues. The germline V gene encodes CDR1 SGHKS and CDR2 YYEKEE (reference sequence). With 4 bases clipped from V and 10 bases from J, the junction kept 14 bases outside the gene matches. The CDR3 loop reads CASSPGGTAITPQHF. The CDR3 DNA is TGTGCCAGCAGCCCCGGCGGGACAGCAATCACTCCCCAGCATTTT.

This chain connects TRBV27 to TRBJ2-7; no firm D call. V was pared by 3 bases and J by 4 bases, with 10 bases between. This CDR3 has 13 residues. In germline, CDR1 is MNHEY, CDR2 SMNVEV (reference sequence). The CDR3 coding sequence is TGTGCCAGCAGTTTGGGCAGGAGTTACGAGCAGTACTTC. Protein: CASSLGRSYEQYF.

The chain uses TRBV7-8 and TRBJ2-5; perhaps TRBD2 as D (7 bases). There are 16 residues in the CDR3. Germline V CDR1 and CDR2: SGHVS, FQNEAQ. Trimming stripped 1 base from V and 2 bases from J, with 14 bases between. The CDR3 reads CASSLGGAGQQETQYF. The DNA of the CDR3 is TGTGCCAGCAGCTTAGGGGGAGCGGGACAACAAGAGACCCAGTACTTC.

The chain joins TRBV6-2 or TRBV6-3 to TRBJ2-2, with 7 bases identical to TRBD2. The CDR3 sequence is 16 residues long. Trimming at V came to 6 bases and at J to 3 bases, leaving 10 bases not matched to a gene. Germline CDR1 MNHEY, CDR2 SVGEGT. The CDR3 bases are TGTGCCAGCAGCCGAGCGGCGGGAGCGTACACCGGGGAGCTGTTTTTT. Amino acid sequence: CASSRAAGAYTGELFF.

This clone came up once. CDR3 coding DNA: TGTGCCAGCAGTGACCCGGGACTGAAATCCTACGAGCAGTACTTC. Protein sequence: CASSDPGLKSYEQYF. The genes are TRBV2 and TRBJ2-7; TRBD2 might be the D (6 bases). Germline loops: CDR1 SNHLY, CDR2 FYNNEI. The V end was cut by 3 bases, the J end by 1 base, with 13 bases between. The CDR3 covers 15 residues. The variable domain in full, completed from reference TRBV2 and TRBJ2-7, reads EPEVTQTPSHQVTQMGQEVILRCVPISNHLYFYWYRQILGQKVEFLVSFYNNEISEKSEIFDDQFSVERPDGSNFTLKIRSTKLEDSAMYFCASSDPGLKSYEQYFGPGTRLTVT.

The chain recombines TRBV11-2 with TRBJ1-6; D ambiguous. V was shortened by 3 bases and J by 9 bases, with 9 bases between the two germline ends. This CDR3 comprises 13 residues. In germline, CDR1 is SGHAT, CDR2 FQNNGV. The CDR3 loop is CASSFRWGSPLHF. The CDR3 DNA follows: TGTGCCAGCAGCTTTAGGTGGGGTTCACCCCTCCACTTT.

The sample holds one count of this clone. This chain links TRBV2 with TRBJ2-1, with a weak D call TRBD2 (6 bases). CDR1 and CDR2 (germline): SNHLY, FYNNEI. The V end lost 7 bases, the J end lost 0 bases, and 16 bases lay between the germline ends. The CDR3 contains 16 residues. The CDR3 DNA is TGTGCCAGCACACGCCGGGACGGGAGCTCCTACAATGAGCAGTTCTTC. As protein: CASTRRDGSSYNEQFF.

The J gene is TRBJ2-7, the V gene TRBV7-2, with 7 bases matching TRBD1. J gave up 3 bases and V 4 bases, and 6 bases lay outside the gene matches. The CDR3 loop spans 14 amino acids. Germline V CDR1 and CDR2: SGHTA, FQGNSA. DNA of the CDR3: TGTGCCAGCAGCTCTGGACAGGAGTTCTACGAGCAGTACTTC. Translation gives CASSSGQEFYEQYF.

The table lists this clone with a count of one. The rearrangement uses TRBV5-1 and TRBJ1-4; possible D gene TRBD1, 6 bases. V dropped 4 bases and J dropped 3 bases, with 13 bases sitting between them. CDR3 size: 15 residues. CDR1 and CDR2 (germline): SGHRS, YFSETQ. The CDR3 DNA follows: TGCGCCAGCAGCCCGTGGCAGGGGTCTAATGAAAAACTGTTTTTT. Translation gives CASSPWQGSNEKLFF.

V and J are TRBV28 and TRBJ1-5; the match to TRBD1 covers 7 bases. Trimming at V came to 6 bases and at J to 2 bases, leaving 4 bases not matched to a gene. The CDR3 runs to 14 residues. Germline V gene lookup returns CDR1 MDHEN and CDR2 SYDVKM. The CDR3 sequence: CASRRGQGNQPQHF. In nucleotides, the CDR3 is TGTGCCAGCAGAAGAGGACAGGGCAATCAGCCCCAGCATTTT.